The present T cell receptor (beta chain) was sequenced within a study of blood T cell repertoires in COVID-19. On the study more broadly: Sources were T cells, B-cell-depleted T cells, or PBMCs; the material itself was cDNA or gDNA.

Sequencing used immunoSEQ multiplex PCR; TCRdb keeps in-frame clones, though not all of them. The sample lists more than 55,000 clones, 73% seen once, with around 13% in the top ten. The V gene's germline CDR1 is SGHNT and CDR2 YYREEE (reference sequence). The length of the CDR3 is 16 residues. Trimming took off 1 base at V and 5 bases at J, with 18 bases between the two ends. The source of this sequence is a woman in her seventies with acute or convalescent COVID-19. The sample comprised peripheral blood. This rearrangement joins TRBV5-4 to TRBJ1-2; a possible D gene is TRBD1 (6 bases). CDR3 amino acids: CASSLRYRVSDYGYTF. The CDR3 nucleotides are TGTGCCAGCAGCTTGAGATACAGGGTAAGCGATTATGGCTACACCTTC.